The present TCR beta chain was sequenced within a study of blood T cell repertoires in COVID-19. Generated by immunoSEQ multiplex PCR, the TCRdb table keeps only in-frame clones and is missing some. The table includes about 110,000 clones, just over 85% detected once. Sequenced material: peripheral blood. This TCR was recovered from a human donor in a cohort sampled during active COVID-19.

CDR3 loop: CASSPTGSRQPQHF. The CDR3, as DNA: TGTGCCAGCAGTCCTACAGGGAGCAGGCAGCCCCAGCATTTT. The chain carries TRBV28 and TRBJ1-5, with a tentative D call TRBD1 (6 bases). Trimming took 5 bases from V and 7 from J, leaving 15 bases between them. Germline V gene lookup returns CDR1 MDHEN and CDR2 SYDVKM. This CDR3 has 14 residues.